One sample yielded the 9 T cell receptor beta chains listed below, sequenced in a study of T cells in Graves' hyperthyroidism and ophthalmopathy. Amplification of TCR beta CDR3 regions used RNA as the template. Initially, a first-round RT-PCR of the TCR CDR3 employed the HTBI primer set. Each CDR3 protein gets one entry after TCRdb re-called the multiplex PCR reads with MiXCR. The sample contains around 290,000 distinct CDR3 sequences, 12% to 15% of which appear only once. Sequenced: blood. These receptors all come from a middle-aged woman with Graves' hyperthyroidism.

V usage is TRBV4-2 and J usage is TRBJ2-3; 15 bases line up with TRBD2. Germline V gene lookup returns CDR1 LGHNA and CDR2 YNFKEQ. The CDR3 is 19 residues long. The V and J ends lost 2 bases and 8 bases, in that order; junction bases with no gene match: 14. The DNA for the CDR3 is TGTGCCAGCAGCCAATCGGCCCCCGGACTAGCGGGAGGGCCGGGTACGCAGTATTTT. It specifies CASSQSAPGLAGGPGTQYF.

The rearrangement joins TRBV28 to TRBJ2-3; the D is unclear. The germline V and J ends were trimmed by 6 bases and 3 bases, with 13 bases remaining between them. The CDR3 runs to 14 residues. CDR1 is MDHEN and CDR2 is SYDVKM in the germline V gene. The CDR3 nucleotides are TGTGCCAGCAGCCCGACCGGACGGACAGATACGCAGTATTTT. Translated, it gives CASSPTGRTDTQYF.

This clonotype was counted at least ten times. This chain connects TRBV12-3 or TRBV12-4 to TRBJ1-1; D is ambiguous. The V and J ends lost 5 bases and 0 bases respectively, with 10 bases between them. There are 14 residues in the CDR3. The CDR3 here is CASSLGKLNTEAFF. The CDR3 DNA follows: TGTGCCAGCAGTCTCGGTAAACTGAACACTGAAGCTTTCTTT.

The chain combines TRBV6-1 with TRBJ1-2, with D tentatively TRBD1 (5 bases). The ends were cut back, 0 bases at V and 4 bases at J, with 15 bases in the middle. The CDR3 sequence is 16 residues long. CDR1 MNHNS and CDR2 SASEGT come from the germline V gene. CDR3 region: CASSEALRGTPYGYTF. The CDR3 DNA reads TGTGCCAGCAGTGAAGCGCTTCGGGGCACACCCTATGGCTACACCTTC.

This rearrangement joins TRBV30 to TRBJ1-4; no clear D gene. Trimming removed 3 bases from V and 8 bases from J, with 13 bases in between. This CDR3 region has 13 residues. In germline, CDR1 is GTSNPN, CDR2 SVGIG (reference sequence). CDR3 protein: CAWRRDLGEKLFF. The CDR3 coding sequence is TGTGCCTGGAGGCGGGATCTCGGGGAAAAACTGTTTTTT.

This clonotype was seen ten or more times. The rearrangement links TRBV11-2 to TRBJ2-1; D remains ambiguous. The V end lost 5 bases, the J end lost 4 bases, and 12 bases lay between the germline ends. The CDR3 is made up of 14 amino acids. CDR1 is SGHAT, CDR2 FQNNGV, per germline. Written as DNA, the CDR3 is TGTGCCAGCAGCCCGCCACTGACATACAATGAGCAGTTCTTC. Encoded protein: CASSPPLTYNEQFF.

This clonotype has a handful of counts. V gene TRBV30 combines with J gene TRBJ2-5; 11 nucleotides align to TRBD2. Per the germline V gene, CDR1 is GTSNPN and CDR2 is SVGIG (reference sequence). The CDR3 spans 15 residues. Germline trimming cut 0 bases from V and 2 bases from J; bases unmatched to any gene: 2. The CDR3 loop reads CAWSVIAGGQETQYF. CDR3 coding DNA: TGTGCCTGGAGTGTTATAGCGGGAGGGCAAGAGACCCAGTACTTC.

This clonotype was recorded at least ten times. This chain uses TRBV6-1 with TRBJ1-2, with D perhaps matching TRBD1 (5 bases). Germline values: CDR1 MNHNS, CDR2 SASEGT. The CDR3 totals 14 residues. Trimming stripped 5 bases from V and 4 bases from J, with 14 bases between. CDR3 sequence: CASSTPGRAYGYTF. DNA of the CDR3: TGTGCCAGCAGTACCCCGGGACGGGCCTATGGCTACACCTTC.

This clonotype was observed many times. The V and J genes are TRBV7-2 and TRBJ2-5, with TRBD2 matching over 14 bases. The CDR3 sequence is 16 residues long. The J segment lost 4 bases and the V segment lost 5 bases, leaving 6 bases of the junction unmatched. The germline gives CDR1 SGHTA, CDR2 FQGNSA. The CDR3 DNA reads TGTGCCAGCAGCCTCCGACTAGCGGGAGGGCGAGAGACCCAGTACTTC. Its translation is CASSLRLAGGRETQYF.